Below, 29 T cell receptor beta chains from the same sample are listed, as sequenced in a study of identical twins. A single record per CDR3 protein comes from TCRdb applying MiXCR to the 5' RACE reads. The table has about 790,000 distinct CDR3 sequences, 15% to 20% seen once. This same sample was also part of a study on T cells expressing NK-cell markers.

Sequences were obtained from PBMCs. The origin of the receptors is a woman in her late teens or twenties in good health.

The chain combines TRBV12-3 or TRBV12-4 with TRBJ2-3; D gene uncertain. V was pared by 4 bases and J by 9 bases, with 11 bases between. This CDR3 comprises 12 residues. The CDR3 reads CASSSSGLTQYF. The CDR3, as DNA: TGTGCCAGCAGTTCCTCCGGATTGACGCAGTATTTT.

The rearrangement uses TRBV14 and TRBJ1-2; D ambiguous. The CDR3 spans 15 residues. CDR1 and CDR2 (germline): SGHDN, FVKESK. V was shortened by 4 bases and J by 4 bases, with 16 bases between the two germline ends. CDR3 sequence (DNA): TGTGCCAGCAGCCCTGCTGGGGTCGTCAGCTATGGCTACACCTTC. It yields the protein CASSPAGVVSYGYTF.

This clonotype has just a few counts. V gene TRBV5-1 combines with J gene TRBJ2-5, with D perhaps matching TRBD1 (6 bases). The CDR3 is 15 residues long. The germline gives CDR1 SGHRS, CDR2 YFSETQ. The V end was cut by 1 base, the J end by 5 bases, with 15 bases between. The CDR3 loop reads CASSLPKVRGETQYF. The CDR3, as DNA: TGCGCCAGCAGCTTGCCGAAAGTGAGGGGGGAGACCCAGTACTTC.

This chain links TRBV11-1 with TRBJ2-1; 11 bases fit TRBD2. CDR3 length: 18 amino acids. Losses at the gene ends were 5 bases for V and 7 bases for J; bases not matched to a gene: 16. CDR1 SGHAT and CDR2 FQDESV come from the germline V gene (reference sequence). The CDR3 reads CASSPGTSGSPSRNEQFF. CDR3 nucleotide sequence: TGTGCCAGCAGCCCCGGGACTAGCGGCAGTCCTTCCCGGAATGAGCAGTTCTTC.

The CDR3 nucleotides read TGTGCCAGCAGTTCGGGCCCAGAGGGGAATCAGCCCCAGCATTTT. Protein sequence: CASSSGPEGNQPQHF. The chain uses TRBV12-3 or TRBV12-4 and TRBJ1-5; TRBD1 is a possible D gene (5 bases). V was trimmed by 4 bases and J by 4 bases, leaving 14 bases between them. The CDR3 length is 15 residues.

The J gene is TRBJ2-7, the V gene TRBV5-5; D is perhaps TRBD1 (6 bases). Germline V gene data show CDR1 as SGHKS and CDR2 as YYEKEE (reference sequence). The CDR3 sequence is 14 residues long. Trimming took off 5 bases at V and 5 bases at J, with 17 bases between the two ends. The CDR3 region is CASRRQGFLDEQYF. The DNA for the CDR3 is TGTGCCAGCAGGCGTCAGGGGTTTTTGGACGAGCAGTACTTC.

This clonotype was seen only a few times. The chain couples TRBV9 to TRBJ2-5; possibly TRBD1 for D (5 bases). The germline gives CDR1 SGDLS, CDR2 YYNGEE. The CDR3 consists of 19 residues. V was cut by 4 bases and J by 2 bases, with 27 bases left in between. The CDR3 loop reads CASSPDAEGLQVRQETQYF. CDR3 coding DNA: TGTGCCAGCAGCCCCGACGCCGAAGGGCTACAGGTCCGGCAAGAGACCCAGTACTTC.

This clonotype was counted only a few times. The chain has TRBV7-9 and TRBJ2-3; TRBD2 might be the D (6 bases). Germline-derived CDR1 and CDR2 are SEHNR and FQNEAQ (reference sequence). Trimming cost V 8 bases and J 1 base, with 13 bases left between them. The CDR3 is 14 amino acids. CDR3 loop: CASSRRGGTDTQYF. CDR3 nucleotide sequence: TGTGCCAGCTCGAGGCGGGGTGGCACAGATACGCAGTATTTT.

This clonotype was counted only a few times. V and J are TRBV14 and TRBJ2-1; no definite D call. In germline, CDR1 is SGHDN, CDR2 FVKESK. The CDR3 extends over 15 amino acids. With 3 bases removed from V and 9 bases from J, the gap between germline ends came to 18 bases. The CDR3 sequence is CASSQLEAFRSEQFF. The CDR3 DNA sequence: TGTGCCAGCAGCCAGTTAGAGGCCTTCCGGAGTGAGCAGTTCTTC.

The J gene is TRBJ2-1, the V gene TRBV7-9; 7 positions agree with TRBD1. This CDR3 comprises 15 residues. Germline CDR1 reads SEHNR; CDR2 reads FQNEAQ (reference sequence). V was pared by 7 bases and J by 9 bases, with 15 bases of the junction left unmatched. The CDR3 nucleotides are TGTGCCAGCACCCCCGGGACAGTATTTTCCGGTGAGCAGTTCTTC. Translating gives CASTPGTVFSGEQFF.

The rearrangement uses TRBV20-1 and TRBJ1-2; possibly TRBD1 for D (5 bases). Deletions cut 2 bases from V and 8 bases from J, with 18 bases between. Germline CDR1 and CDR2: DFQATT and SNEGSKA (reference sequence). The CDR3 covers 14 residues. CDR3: CSARPLGTALGYTF. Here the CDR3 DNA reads TGCAGTGCTAGACCCTTAGGGACTGCCTTGGGCTACACCTTC.

Written as DNA, the CDR3 is TGTGCCACCAGCAGCCCACCAAGCTCCTACAATGAGCAGTTCTTC. As protein: CATSSPPSSYNEQFF. This chain joins TRBV15 and TRBJ2-1; D unclear. With 3 bases removed from V and 0 bases from J, the gap between germline ends came to 9 bases. CDR1 and CDR2 (germline): LNHNV, YYDKDF (reference sequence). The CDR3 runs to 15 residues. Full variable domain (missing parts from reference TRBV15 and TRBJ2-1): DAMVIQNPRYQVTQFGKPVTLSCSQTLNHNVMYWYQQKSSQAPKLLFHYYDKDFNNEADTPDNFQSRRPNTSFCFLDIRSPGLGDTAMYLCATSSPPSSYNEQFFGPGTRLTVL.

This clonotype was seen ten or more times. This CDR3 reads CASSVGTESYEQYF. The CDR3 coding sequence is TGCGCCAGCAGTGTGGGGACTGAGTCCTACGAGCAGTACTTC. The chain carries TRBV10-2 and TRBJ2-7, with D maybe TRBD2 (6 bases). This CDR3 has 14 residues. Germline V gene lookup returns CDR1 WSHSY and CDR2 SAAADI. The V end lost 4 bases, the J end lost 1 base, and 11 bases lay between the germline ends.

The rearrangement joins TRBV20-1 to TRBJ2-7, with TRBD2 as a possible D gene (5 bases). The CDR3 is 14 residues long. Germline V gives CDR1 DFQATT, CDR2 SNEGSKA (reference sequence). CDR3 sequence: CSVGLGSALYEQYF. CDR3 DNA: TGCAGCGTAGGGTTGGGGAGCGCATTATACGAGCAGTACTTC.

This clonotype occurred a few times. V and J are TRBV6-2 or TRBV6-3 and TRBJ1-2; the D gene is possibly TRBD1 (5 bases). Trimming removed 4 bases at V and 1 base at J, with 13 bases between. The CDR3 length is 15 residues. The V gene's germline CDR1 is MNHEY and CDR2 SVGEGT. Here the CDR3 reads CASSWVRQSNYGYTF. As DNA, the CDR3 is TGTGCCAGCAGTTGGGTCCGACAGAGTAACTATGGCTACACCTTC.

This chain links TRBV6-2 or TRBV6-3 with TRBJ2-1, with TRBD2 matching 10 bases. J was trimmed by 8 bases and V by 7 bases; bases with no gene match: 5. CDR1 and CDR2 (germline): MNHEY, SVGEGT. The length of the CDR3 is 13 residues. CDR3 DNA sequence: TGTGCCAGCAAGGCTAGCGGGAGTCATGAGCAGTTCTTC. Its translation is CASKASGSHEQFF.

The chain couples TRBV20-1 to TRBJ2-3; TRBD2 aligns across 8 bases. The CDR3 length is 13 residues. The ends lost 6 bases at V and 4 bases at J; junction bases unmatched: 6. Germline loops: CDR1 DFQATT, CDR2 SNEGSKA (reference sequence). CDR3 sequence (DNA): TGCAGTGCCCCCCAGCGGGGGCCAGATACGCAGTATTTT. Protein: CSAPQRGPDTQYF.

The CDR3 is CASSFPESEDEKLFF. The CDR3 bases are TGTGCCAGCAGCTTCCCCGAGAGTGAGGATGAAAAACTGTTTTTT. The rearrangement joins TRBV7-2 to TRBJ1-4; D remains unclear. V lost 3 bases, J lost 6 bases, and 14 bases lay in between. CDR1 and CDR2 (germline): SGHTA, FQGNSA. The CDR3 sequence is 15 residues long.

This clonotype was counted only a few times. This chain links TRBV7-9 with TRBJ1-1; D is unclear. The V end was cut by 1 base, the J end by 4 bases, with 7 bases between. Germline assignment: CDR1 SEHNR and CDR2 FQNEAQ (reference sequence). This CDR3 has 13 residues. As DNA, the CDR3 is TGTGCCAGCAGCTTAGAGGAGGTCACTGAAGCTTTCTTT. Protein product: CASSLEEVTEAFF.

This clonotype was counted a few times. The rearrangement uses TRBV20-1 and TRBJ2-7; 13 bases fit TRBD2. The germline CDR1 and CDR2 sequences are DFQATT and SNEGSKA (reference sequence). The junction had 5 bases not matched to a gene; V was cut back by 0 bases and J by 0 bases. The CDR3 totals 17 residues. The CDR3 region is CSARDGTSGAYSYEQYF. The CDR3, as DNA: TGCAGTGCTAGAGATGGGACTAGCGGGGCTTACTCCTACGAGCAGTACTTC.

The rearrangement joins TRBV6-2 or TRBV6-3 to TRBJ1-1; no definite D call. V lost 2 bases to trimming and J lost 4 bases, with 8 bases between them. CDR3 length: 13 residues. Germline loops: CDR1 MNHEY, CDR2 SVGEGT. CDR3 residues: CASSYLVRTEAFF. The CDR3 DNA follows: TGTGCCAGCAGTTACCTGGTTCGCACTGAAGCTTTCTTT.

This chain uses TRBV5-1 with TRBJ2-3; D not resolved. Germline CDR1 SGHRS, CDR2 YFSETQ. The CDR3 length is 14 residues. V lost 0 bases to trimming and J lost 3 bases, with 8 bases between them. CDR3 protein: CASSLEHSTDTQYF. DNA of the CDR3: TGCGCCAGCAGCTTGGAACACAGTACAGATACGCAGTATTTT.

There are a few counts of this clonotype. The CDR3 loop is CASSQDGVAGGREQFF. The CDR3 DNA reads TGCGCCAGCAGCCAAGACGGCGTAGCGGGTGGCCGGGAGCAGTTCTTC. V usage is TRBV4-3 and J usage is TRBJ2-1; 7 nucleotides match TRBD2. Germline CDR1 and CDR2: LGHNA and YSLEER. Trimming at V came to 0 bases and at J to 10 bases, leaving 12 bases not matched to a gene. There are 16 residues in the CDR3.

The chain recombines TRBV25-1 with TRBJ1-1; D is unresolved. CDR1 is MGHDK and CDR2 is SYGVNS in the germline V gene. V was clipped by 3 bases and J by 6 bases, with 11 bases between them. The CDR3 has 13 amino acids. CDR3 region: CASSEFGRAEAFF. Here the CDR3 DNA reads TGTGCCAGCAGTGAGTTCGGGCGGGCTGAAGCTTTCTTT.

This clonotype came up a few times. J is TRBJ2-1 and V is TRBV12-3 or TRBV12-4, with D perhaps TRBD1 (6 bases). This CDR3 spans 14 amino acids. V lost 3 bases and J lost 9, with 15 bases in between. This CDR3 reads CASSFHRVIGEQFF. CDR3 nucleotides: TGTGCCAGCAGTTTTCACAGGGTGATAGGTGAGCAGTTCTTC.

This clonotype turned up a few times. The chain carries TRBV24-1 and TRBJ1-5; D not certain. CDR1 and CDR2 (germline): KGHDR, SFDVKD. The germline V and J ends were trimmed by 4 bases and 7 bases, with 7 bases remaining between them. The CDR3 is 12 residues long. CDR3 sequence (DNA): TGTGCCACCAGTGACCAAGGACAGCCCCAGCATTTT. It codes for CATSDQGQPQHF.

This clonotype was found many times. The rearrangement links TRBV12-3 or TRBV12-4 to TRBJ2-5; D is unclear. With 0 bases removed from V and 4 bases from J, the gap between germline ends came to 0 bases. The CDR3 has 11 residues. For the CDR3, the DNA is TGTGCCAGCAGTTTAGCAGAGACCCAGTACTTC. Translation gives CASSLAETQYF.

This chain's CDR3 is CSAPTGRNNEQFF. The CDR3 DNA sequence: TGCAGCGCGCCGACAGGAAGGAATAATGAGCAGTTCTTC. V usage is TRBV20-1 and J usage is TRBJ2-1; possible D gene TRBD1, 6 bases. Per the germline V gene, CDR1 is DFQATT and CDR2 is SNEGSKA (reference sequence). This CDR3 contains 13 residues.

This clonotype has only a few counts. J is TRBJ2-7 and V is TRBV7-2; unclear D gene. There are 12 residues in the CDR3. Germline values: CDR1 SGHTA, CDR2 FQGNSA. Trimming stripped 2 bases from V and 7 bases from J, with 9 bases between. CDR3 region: CASSLITREQYF. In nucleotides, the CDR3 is TGTGCCAGCAGCTTAATCACGCGGGAGCAGTACTTC.